This T cell receptor beta chain is drawn from a study of vaccination effects on CD4 cells after COVID-19. In regard to this clone: Its antigen is unidentified.

Antigen-specific CD4+ T cells were first expanded with viral peptide pools by the ViraFEST assay and only then sequenced. Culture lasted approximately 10 days before CD4+ T cell isolation. Nucleocapsid antibodies were negative in the vaccine recipients, who had never had SARS-CoV-2 infection. Per the germline V gene, CDR1 is LNHDA and CDR2 is SQIVND (reference sequence). The CDR3 spans 14 residues. Trimming shortened V by 4 bases and J by 3 bases, and 13 bases separated the two germline ends. Method: immunoSEQ multiplex PCR; TCRdb's copy keeps in-frame clones and lacks some. The sample yields around 45,000 clones, roughly 72% seen once.

The chain employs TRBV19 and TRBJ2-7; weak D call: TRBD1 (5 bases). The receptor was isolated from a human donor who received a COVID-19 vaccine. The sequencing used CD4+ T cells from PBMCs cultured with SARS-CoV-2 spike peptides, collected before COVID-19 vaccination. The CDR3 nucleotides are TGTGCCAGTAGTAGCTTGACAGTGATCTACGAGCAGTACGTC. Its protein is CASSSLTVIYEQYV.